The 11 T cell receptor beta chains below come from one sample, sequenced in a study of blood T cell repertoires in COVID-19. Assay: immunoSEQ multiplex PCR; the TCRdb copy retains only in-frame clones and omits some. The table has about 16,000 clones, approximately 88% seen once. The sequenced material came from peripheral blood. These TCRs come from a human donor in a cohort sampled during active COVID-19.

The CDR3 DNA reads as TGTGCCAGCAGTTTGGGCGGAGGGAGCAATCAGCCCCAGCATTTT. Translating it yields CASSLGGGSNQPQHF. This chain links TRBV28 with TRBJ1-5; unclear D gene. This CDR3 has 15 residues. The V and J ends lost 3 bases and 1 base respectively, with 10 bases between them. Germline lookup yields CDR1 MDHEN and CDR2 SYDVKM.

Written as DNA, the CDR3 is TGTGCCAGCAGCGCCGGACATAACACTGAAGCTTTCTTT. It encodes CASSAGHNTEAFF. The chain uses TRBV2 and TRBJ1-1; TRBD1 might be the D (5 bases). The V gene lost 6 bases and the J gene lost 2 bases, with 10 bases spanning the gap. The germline V gene encodes CDR1 SNHLY and CDR2 FYNNEI. This CDR3 comprises 13 residues.

The chain uses TRBV6-5 and TRBJ1-2; the D is unclear. Looked up from germline, CDR1 is MNHEY and CDR2 is SVGAGI. The length of the CDR3 is 15 residues. Trimming cost V 6 bases and J 8 bases, with 22 bases left between them. The CDR3 DNA reads TGTGCCAGCAGCCAACTTCCCCCCCGGCCGGAGGGCTACACCTTC. Translated, it gives CASSQLPPRPEGYTF.

The chain links TRBV5-4 to TRBJ1-6, with 10 bases identical to TRBD1. The CDR3 totals 16 residues. Germline values: CDR1 SGHNT, CDR2 YYREEE (reference sequence). V lost 0 bases and J lost 10; bases outside the gene matches: 7. CDR3 coding DNA: TGTGCCAGCAGCTTGGTGGGGACAGGGGCCTTCTCACCCCTCCACTTT. Amino acids: CASSLVGTGAFSPLHF.

The V gene is TRBV7-7, the J gene TRBJ2-1, with 11 bases aligning to TRBD2. The length of the CDR3 is 14 residues. From germline, CDR1 is SSHAT and CDR2 FNYEAQ (reference sequence). Germline trimming cut 0 bases from V and 13 bases from J; bases unmatched to any gene: 5. CDR3 nucleotides: TGTGCCAGCAGCTTAGCGTTGACTAGCGGGGCCCAGTTCTTC. It is translated as CASSLALTSGAQFF.

The rearrangement uses TRBV19 and TRBJ2-1; D possibly corresponds to TRBD2 (6 bases). CDR1 LNHDA and CDR2 SQIVND come from the germline V gene (reference sequence). Trimming took 3 bases from V and 0 from J, leaving 9 bases between them. CDR3 length: 15 residues. DNA for the CDR3: TGTGCCAGTAGTATGGCGGGGATCTCCTACAATGAGCAGTTCTTC. It translates to CASSMAGISYNEQFF.

The V and J genes are TRBV6-5 and TRBJ1-4; possible D gene TRBD1, 5 bases. Germline values: CDR1 MNHEY, CDR2 SVGAGI. CDR3 length: 15 amino acids. Trimming removed 3 bases at V and 3 bases at J, with 11 bases between. CDR3: CASSYSREANEKLFF. In nucleotides, the CDR3 is TGTGCCAGCAGTTATAGCAGGGAAGCTAATGAAAAACTGTTTTTT.

The J gene is TRBJ1-2, the V gene TRBV19; 7 positions agree with TRBD1. Germline CDR1 is LNHDA and CDR2 is SQIVND (reference sequence). V gave up 5 bases and J gave up 1 base; unmatched junction bases: 4. CDR3 length equals 14 residues. Written as DNA, the CDR3 is TGTGCCAGTAGTGAGACAGGGATTAACTATGGCTACACCTTC. Amino acids: CASSETGINYGYTF.

This clone was seen once. The DNA of the CDR3 is TGTGCCAGCAGTTTTAACGGGAACACTGAAGCTTTCTTT. Its translation is CASSFNGNTEAFF. The chain uses TRBV12-3 or TRBV12-4 and TRBJ1-1; unclear D gene. The V end was cut by 3 bases, the J end by 1 base, with 6 bases between. This CDR3 is 13 amino acids long.

The CDR3 DNA sequence: TGTGCCAGCAGAGGGGGTACAGCTACAGATACGCAGTATTTT. It encodes CASRGGTATDTQYF. The chain links TRBV2 to TRBJ2-3; TRBD1 might be the D (6 bases). Germline CDR1 SNHLY, CDR2 FYNNEI. The V gene lost 6 bases and the J gene lost 3 bases, with 13 bases spanning the gap. The CDR3 runs to 14 residues.

This chain uses TRBV24-1 with TRBJ2-1; 8 bases line up with TRBD1. Germline CDR1 is KGHDR and CDR2 is SFDVKD. The V gene end was trimmed by 3 bases and the J gene end by 2 bases; junction bases not matched to a gene: 14. The CDR3 spans 19 residues. Here the CDR3 DNA reads TGTGCCACCAGTGATCCATCCCGATCGCCGGGACAGGCCTACAATGAGCAGTTCTTC. This translates into CATSDPSRSPGQAYNEQFF.